The clone carrying this T cell receptor beta chain was recorded a few times. Its target is not known. These data originate in a study of T-cell memory formation after mild COVID-19. Study information: Each donor largely had its own TCR clusters.

Constant-segment primers served in 5'RACE that generated TCR alpha and TCR beta cDNA libraries bearing sample barcodes and UMIs. TCRdb re-derived calls from the 5' RACE reads in MiXCR, one entry per CDR3 protein. Found here are 300,000 to 400,000 distinct CDR3 sequences, around 27% of them singletons; the top ten hold roughly 14%. J was trimmed by 2 bases and V by 2 bases; bases with no gene match: 5. There are 14 residues in the CDR3. Germline V gene lookup returns CDR1 SQVTM and CDR2 ANQGSEA. General study findings and limits: Clones shrinking from day 15 to 85 showed even CD4/CD8 mixes; later expanders tilted CD4+.

The sequence was collected from an adult woman who had mild COVID-19 (a few samples of this study predate the infection). Cell type and time point are not known. The chain recombines TRBV29-1 with TRBJ2-7; the match to TRBD2 covers 8 bases. The sample taken for sequencing was PBMCs or a T cell subset sorted from them (not recorded which). The CDR3 reads CSVESGGPPYEQYF. CDR3 sequence (DNA): TGCAGCGTTGAATCGGGGGGGCCCCCCTACGAGCAGTACTTC.